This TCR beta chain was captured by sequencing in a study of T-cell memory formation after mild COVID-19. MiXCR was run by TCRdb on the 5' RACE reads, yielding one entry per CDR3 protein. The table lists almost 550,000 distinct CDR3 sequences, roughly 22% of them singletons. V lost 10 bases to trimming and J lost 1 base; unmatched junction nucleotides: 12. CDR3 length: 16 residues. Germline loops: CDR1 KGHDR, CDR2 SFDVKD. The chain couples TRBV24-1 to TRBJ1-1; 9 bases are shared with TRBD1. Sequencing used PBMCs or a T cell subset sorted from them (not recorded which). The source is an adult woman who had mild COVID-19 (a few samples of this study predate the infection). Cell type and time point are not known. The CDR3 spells CATGEPPGQGNTEAFF. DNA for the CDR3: TGTGCCACAGGGGAACCGCCGGGACAGGGGAACACTGAAGCTTTCTTT.